This TCR beta chain was observed in a study of blood T cell repertoires in COVID-19. At the level of the study: Sites in the United States, Italy and Spain provided acute and convalescent COVID-19 samples. Sources were T cells, B-cell-depleted T cells, or PBMCs; the material itself was cDNA or gDNA.

Per germline, CDR1 SGDLS and CDR2 YYNGEE. The CDR3 sequence is 15 residues long. Trimming cost V 0 bases and J 4 bases, with 11 bases left between them. Per the study methods: Reference gene primer amplification in the assay estimated nucleated cell counts. Profiling relied on immunoSEQ multiplex PCR, and the TCRdb table lists in-frame clones only, not all of them. D and trimming were read from the DNA, whereas the V and J calls and clone size are those reported in that table. The table lists 45,000 to 70,000 clones, 81% of them singletons. The receptor was isolated from a woman older than 75 with active or convalescent COVID-19. Material for sequencing was peripheral blood. This rearrangement joins TRBV9 to TRBJ2-1; no definite D call. CDR3 region: CASSVASGLYNEQFF. Written as DNA, the CDR3 is TGTGCCAGCAGCGTAGCTTCGGGTCTATACAATGAGCAGTTCTTC.